This note documents a single TCR beta chain sequence. Its target antigen remains unknown. No per-base quality is available; no much larger clone lies one base away. Collaborating institutions collected whole blood in K2EDTA tubes following their own protocols. For TCRbeta analysis, collaborators shipped samples as frozen whole blood, isolated PBMCs, or DNA extracted from either of those sample types. This sample stems from a study of blood T cell repertoires in COVID-19 (dated by TCRdb to about 2020). About the study as a whole: The collaborator samples originated in the United States, Italy and Spain and spanned the acute and convalescent phases of COVID-19. The material from the prospective study consisted of cDNA or gDNA derived from T cells, B-cell-depleted T cells, or PBMCs. A freely available public database, intended as a resource for researchers studying the immune response to SARS-CoV-2, is where the repertoires were released. Nearly every sample came with metadata listing a de-identified subject ID, COVID-19 status, age in years and sex. The dataset comprised deeply sampled blood TCRbeta repertoires from subjects exposed to, actively infected with, or recovered from COVID-19. Samples came from the ongoing ImmuneRACE study (first 160 participants) plus 1,254 subjects from 6 global collaborators. Where available, HLA class I and class II types were obtained from metadata supplied by the sample provider rather than from assay-based typing. What the research found in general, with its limitations: How much clinical and demographic metadata was included differed by source and by participant, and the metadata was provided uncurated.

The CDR3, from cysteine to phenylalanine, totals 15 residues. Solely the CDR3 DNA is kept, with 45 bases framed from the first base. TCRbeta CDR3 regions were amplified from genomic DNA by means of the immunoSEQ Assay, a bias-controlled multiplex PCR. The published analysis was carried out like this. Nucleated cell counts per sample were estimated from amplification of reference gene primers within the assay. To quantify the absolute abundance of each unique TCRbeta CDR3 rearrangement, sequence reads were collapsed and filtered. For each sample, productive Simpson clonality was calculated by taking the square root of Simpson's diversity index across productive rearrangements. TCRdb took over this immuneACCESS table, retaining in-frame rearrangements with V and J assigned. Such tables are incomplete; in checked studies, under half of the missing clones stem from an unresolved V gene, and the remainder is unexplained. The V and J calls and clone size were taken over from that table, and D and trimming were inferred from the DNA. This sample has 250,000 to 300,000 clones in its table, and about four fifths of those were observed once. Together, the top ten hold roughly 5.7% of the sample.

The sequence was collected from a man older than 75 with acute or convalescent COVID-19. The source material was peripheral blood. This chain joins TRBV21-1 to TRBJ2-5; the table gives TRBD2 as D, unverified against the DNA. TRBV21-1 has pseudogene status. The CDR3 region: CASSSGRRGLETQYF. The DNA sequence is as follows: TGTGCCAGCAGTTCCGGTCGTCGGGGGTTAGAGACCCAGTACTTC.